What follows are 25 T cell receptor beta chains derived from one specimen sequenced in a study of blood T cell repertoires in COVID-19. Clones were sequenced by immunoSEQ multiplex PCR, and TCRdb holds only the in-frame ones, with some missing. The table includes 200,000 to 250,000 clones, 80% to 90% detected once. Material for sequencing was PBMCs or T cells enriched from blood (not recorded which). These TCRs come from a woman aged 25 to 39 who had been exposed to COVID-19.

This chain connects TRBV6-5 to TRBJ1-4; D not certain. Germline values: CDR1 MNHEY, CDR2 SVGAGI. Trimming took off 6 bases at V and 4 bases at J, with 15 bases between the two ends. CDR3 length: 15 amino acids. CDR3 DNA: TGTGCCAGCAGAGCCGGACCGAGGGATAATGAAAAACTGTTTTTT. Translation gives CASRAGPRDNEKLFF.

The chain has TRBV4-2 and TRBJ2-7, with D perhaps TRBD1 (5 bases). The V gene lost 1 base and the J gene lost 6 bases, with 13 bases spanning the gap. CDR3 length: 14 amino acids. Germline values: CDR1 LGHNA, CDR2 YNFKEQ. Written as DNA, the CDR3 is TGTGCCAGCAGCCAAGGGGGCGGAGCTGGCGAGCAGTACTTC. It specifies CASSQGGGAGEQYF.

This clone was found once. The CDR3, as DNA: TGTGCCAGCAGCTTAAAGGTGCGGGTGGGTACGCAGTATTTT. This gives the protein CASSLKVRVGTQYF. The J gene is TRBJ2-3, the V gene TRBV11-2; possibly TRBD2 for D (5 bases). V was pared by 2 bases and J by 8 bases, with 14 bases between. Germline V gene lookup returns CDR1 SGHAT and CDR2 FQNNGV. The CDR3 is made up of 14 amino acids.

The gene calls are TRBV7-9 and TRBJ1-5; 9 nucleotides line up with TRBD1. The CDR3 contains 14 residues. CDR1 and CDR2 (germline): SEHNR, FQNEAQ (reference sequence). V was pared by 4 bases and J by 7 bases, with 5 bases of the junction left unmatched. The DNA of the CDR3 is TGTGCCAGCAGCTCGGACAGGGGAGGACAGCCCCAGCATTTT. Its protein product is CASSSDRGGQPQHF.

The chain employs TRBV5-5 and TRBJ2-7; D might be TRBD1 (5 bases). The germline V gene has CDR1 SGHKS and CDR2 YYEKEE (reference sequence). V was shortened by 3 bases and J by 2 bases, with 24 bases between the two germline ends. This CDR3 has 18 amino acids. Written as DNA, the CDR3 is TGTGCCAGCAGCTACTCACCAGATCGGCAGGGTCCAGCCTACGAGCAGTACTTC. Its protein is CASSYSPDRQGPAYEQYF.

The chain carries TRBV9 and TRBJ2-5; D unclear. The CDR3 runs to 15 residues. Trimming took off 0 bases at V and 2 bases at J, with 11 bases between the two ends. Germline CDR1 SGDLS, CDR2 YYNGEE. CDR3: CASSVASTLQETQYF. DNA of the CDR3: TGTGCCAGCAGCGTAGCTTCGACTCTTCAAGAGACCCAGTACTTC. The entire variable domain, with the rest obtained from reference TRBV9 and TRBJ2-5, is as follows: DSGVTQTPKHLITATGQRVTLRCSPRSGDLSVYWYQQSLDQGLQFLIQYYNGEERAKGNILERFSAQQFPDLHSELNLSSLELGDSALYFCASSVASTLQETQYFGPGTRLLVL.

This clone was picked up many times. The genes are TRBV5-1 and TRBJ2-7, with D unresolved. The CDR3 loop spans 12 amino acids. V lost 0 bases and J lost 5, with 6 bases in between. Germline V gene data show CDR1 as SGHRS and CDR2 as YFSETQ. In DNA, the CDR3 is TGCGCCAGCAGCTTGGTTTTCGACGAGCAGTACTTC. Its protein product is CASSLVFDEQYF.

The V gene is TRBV5-6, the J gene TRBJ2-7; TRBD1 matches at 8 bases. The germline gives CDR1 SGHDT, CDR2 YYEEEE. The junction had 8 bases not matched to a gene; V was cut back by 0 bases and J by 0 bases. The CDR3 is 17 residues long. DNA of the CDR3: TGTGCCAGCAGCTTGGCATTGTCCGGGACAGGCTCCTACGAGCAGTACTTC. Its translation is CASSLALSGTGSYEQYF.

The genes are TRBV5-5 and TRBJ1-4; maybe TRBD1 (6 bases). From germline, CDR1 is SGHKS and CDR2 YYEKEE (reference sequence). The length of the CDR3 is 12 residues. V dropped 3 bases and J dropped 15 bases, with 15 bases sitting between them. The CDR3 loop reads CASSSEGGVMFF. In nucleotides, the CDR3 is TGTGCCAGCAGCTCGGAAGGGGGGGTAATGTTTTTT.

Remarks on this clone: Other DNA sequences within the sample encode an identical CDR3. The V and J genes are TRBV29-1 and TRBJ2-3; 9 bases align to TRBD2. Germline assignment: CDR1 SQVTM and CDR2 ANQGSEA. This CDR3 spans 15 amino acids. V lost 3 bases and J lost 5; bases outside the gene matches: 9. CDR3 nucleotide sequence: TGCAGCGTTGAGGGCCTAGCGGGAATCGTAGATACGCAGTATTTT. It codes for CSVEGLAGIVDTQYF.

The J gene is TRBJ2-7, the V gene TRBV6-5; D is perhaps TRBD2 (6 bases). Trimming took off 6 bases at V and 5 bases at J, with 17 bases between the two ends. CDR1 MNHEY and CDR2 SVGAGI come from the germline V gene. The CDR3 consists of 14 residues. The chain's CDR3 is CASRLLHTGDEQYF. The CDR3 DNA is TGTGCCAGCAGACTCCTCCACACGGGGGACGAGCAGTACTTC.

The gene calls are TRBV4-1 and TRBJ2-7, with D perhaps matching TRBD2 (5 bases). CDR3 length: 14 amino acids. Germline loops: CDR1 MGHRA, CDR2 YSYEKL. V was clipped by 4 bases and J by 1 base, with 11 bases between them. In nucleotides, the CDR3 is TGCGCCAGCAGCCCCCACAGCGGTTCCTACGAGCAGTACTTC. Amino acids: CASSPHSGSYEQYF.

V gene TRBV30 combines with J gene TRBJ1-1, with TRBD1 matching 9 bases. The J segment lost 4 bases and the V segment lost 3 bases, leaving 9 bases of the junction unmatched. This CDR3 comprises 15 residues. The germline gives CDR1 GTSNPN, CDR2 SVGIG (reference sequence). The CDR3: CAWSVLRQGVTEAFF. The CDR3 DNA follows: TGTGCCTGGAGCGTTCTTAGACAGGGGGTCACTGAAGCTTTCTTT.

The V gene is TRBV11-2, the J gene TRBJ2-1; TRBD2 might be the D (5 bases). CDR3 length: 16 residues. Germline V gene sequence: CDR1 SGHAT, CDR2 FQNNGV. The ends were cut back, 7 bases at V and 2 bases at J, with 18 bases in the middle. The CDR3 nucleotides are TGTGCCAGCACCTCAGGAACCCAGCGGACCTACAATGAGCAGTTCTTC. Encoded protein: CASTSGTQRTYNEQFF.

The chain joins TRBV30 to TRBJ1-2; D might be TRBD1 (5 bases). Germline-derived CDR1 and CDR2 are GTSNPN and SVGIG (reference sequence). This CDR3 is 13 amino acids long. With 7 bases removed from V and 3 bases from J, the gap between germline ends came to 15 bases. In DNA form, the CDR3 reads TGTGCCTTTTACCCCGACAGCCACTATGGCTACACCTTC. Its protein product is CAFYPDSHYGYTF. Drawing the rest from reference TRBV30 and TRBJ1-2, the complete variable domain is SQTIHQWPATLVQPVGSPLSLECTVEGTSNPNLYWYRQAAGRGLQLLFYSVGIGQISSEVPQNLSASRPQDRQFILSSKKLLLSDSGFYLCAFYPDSHYGYTFGSGTRLTVV.

This clone has a single count. The chain is built from TRBV30 and TRBJ2-3, with 8 positions matching TRBD2. The CDR3 runs to 15 residues. With V trimmed by 0 bases and J by 2 bases, 4 bases remained unmatched. Germline-derived CDR1 and CDR2 are GTSNPN and SVGIG (reference sequence). The CDR3 DNA reads as TGTGCCTGGAGTGTCGCAGCGGGGGTCACAGATACGCAGTATTTT. This translates into CAWSVAAGVTDTQYF. Combining the CDR3 with reference TRBV30 and TRBJ2-3 gives the whole variable domain SQTIHQWPATLVQPVGSPLSLECTVEGTSNPNLYWYRQAAGRGLQLLFYSVGIGQISSEVPQNLSASRPQDRQFILSSKKLLLSDSGFYLCAWSVAAGVTDTQYFGPGTRLTVL.

With regard to this clone: Sequence at one end of the junction differs from germline and may be a read error. The chain combines TRBV25-1 with TRBJ1-5, with a weak D call TRBD1 (6 bases). CDR1 and CDR2 from the germline V gene are MGHDK and SYGVNS. This CDR3 has 10 residues. The CDR3 DNA reads TGTGCCAGCAGTGAAAGGCCCAGGGGTTTT. It codes for CASSERPRGF.

The chain couples TRBV18 to TRBJ2-6, with D perhaps TRBD1 (5 bases). This CDR3 is 16 amino acids long. The germline V gene has CDR1 KGHSH and CDR2 LQKENI. Trimming shortened V by 6 bases and J by 2 bases, and 14 bases separated the two germline ends. The CDR3 sequence is CASSRTITTGANVLTF. CDR3 bases: TGTGCCAGCTCGCGGACAATCACCACTGGGGCCAACGTCCTGACTTTC.

This clone appeared once. V usage is TRBV2 and J usage is TRBJ1-1; D gene ambiguous. With 6 bases removed from V and 2 bases from J, the gap between germline ends came to 13 bases. CDR1 SNHLY and CDR2 FYNNEI come from the germline V gene. This CDR3 region has 14 residues. CDR3 nucleotide sequence: TGTGCCAGCAGGCCCACGGGTGGAAACACTGAAGCTTTCTTT. Residues: CASRPTGGNTEAFF.

The chain couples TRBV25-1 to TRBJ1-3; D call uncertain. The germline V gene has CDR1 MGHDK and CDR2 SYGVNS. CDR3 length: 12 residues. The V gene lost 3 bases and the J gene lost 3 bases, with 3 bases spanning the gap. The CDR3 DNA reads as TGTGCCAGCAGTGACAGTGGAAACACCATATATTTT. It yields the protein CASSDSGNTIYF.

The rearrangement links TRBV18 to TRBJ1-6; D call uncertain. Germline V gene lookup returns CDR1 KGHSH and CDR2 LQKENI. CDR3 length: 16 residues. Trimming cost V 0 bases and J 0 bases, with 6 bases left between them. DNA for the CDR3: TGTGCCAGCTCACCACCAGGGAGCTCCTATAATTCACCCCTCCACTTT. Translation: CASSPPGSSYNSPLHF.

The chain joins TRBV30 to TRBJ1-2; perhaps TRBD1 as D (5 bases). The V gene's germline CDR1 is GTSNPN and CDR2 SVGIG (reference sequence). The CDR3 sequence is 12 residues long. Deletions cut 1 base from V and 6 bases from J, with 9 bases between. The CDR3 reads CAWSAGNHGYTF. The CDR3, as DNA: TGTGCCTGGAGTGCAGGGAATCATGGCTACACCTTC.

This sequence joins TRBV11-2 and TRBJ1-2; 9 nucleotides align to TRBD1. Per germline, CDR1 SGHAT and CDR2 FQNNGV. Unmatched junction bases numbered 9, after V lost 5 bases and J lost 8 bases. The CDR3 contains 14 residues. For the CDR3, the DNA is TGTGCCAGCAGCCCAACAGGGGGCGTGGGGGGCTACACCTTC. Amino acids: CASSPTGGVGGYTF.

Here the CDR3 DNA reads TGTGCCAGCAGCTTGTTTCAACAGGGGGGTCTTATAGCCAAAAACATTCAGTACTTC. Its translation: CASSLFQQGGLIAKNIQYF. The V and J genes are TRBV5-6 and TRBJ2-4; TRBD1 matches 8 bases. The J segment lost 0 bases and the V segment lost 1 base, leaving 12 bases of the junction unmatched. Germline lookup yields CDR1 SGHDT and CDR2 YYEEEE. The CDR3 is 19 residues long.

The chain employs TRBV6-5 and TRBJ1-1; unclear D gene. The CDR3 has 14 amino acids. Trimming removed 6 bases at V and 0 bases at J, with 11 bases between. Germline CDR1 and CDR2: MNHEY and SVGAGI. The CDR3 loop is CASRTGLLNTEAFF. The DNA of the CDR3 is TGTGCCAGCAGGACGGGTCTCCTGAACACTGAAGCTTTCTTT.